The entry below gives a single TCR beta chain sequence along with its context. The antigen is unknown. This sample stems from a study of shared clonotypes between healthy human individuals. Study-level findings and limits: Sampling was confined to blood; repertoires within tissues likely differ.

CD45RO-negative, CCR7-selected cells formed the naive CD8 fraction, which excluded terminally differentiated effector memory CD45RA+ cells. The data were produced by immunoSEQ multiplex PCR, yet TCRdb's version contains in-frame clones alone and is incomplete. Of roughly 2,000,000 clones detected, about 95% appear once; the ten largest clones hold more than 0.95%. CDR1 and CDR2 from the germline V gene are SGHNT and YYREEE (reference sequence). Trimming stripped 4 bases from V and 6 bases from J, with 7 bases between. The CDR3 sequence is 11 residues long. This rearrangement joins TRBV5-4 to TRBJ1-1; tentatively, D is TRBD1 (6 bases). This sequence was found in a young man in good health. The specimen sequenced was naive CD8+ T cells sorted from blood. The CDR3 sequence: CASSQGPEAFF. CDR3 bases: TGTGCCAGCAGCCAGGGGCCTGAAGCTTTCTTT.